Following are 10 T cell receptor beta chains from one sample sequenced in a study of cytomegalovirus exposure and HLA in healthy donors. Both 60 Vbeta primers and 13 Jbeta primers went into the PCR. Sequencing used immunoSEQ multiplex PCR; TCRdb keeps in-frame clones, though not all of them. This table has over 120,000 clones, about 80% appearing once. The specimen sequenced was PBMCs. Source of these receptors: an older woman in good health and CMV-seropositive.

This chain joins TRBV21-1 and TRBJ2-5; the tabulated D call, TRBD1, remains unverified against the DNA. TRBV21-1 constitutes a pseudogene. CDR3 length: 12 amino acids. This CDR3 reads CASIQGGETQYF. The CDR3 DNA reads TGTGCCAGCATTCAGGGGGGCGAGACCCAGTACTTC.

This clone was seen more than once but under ten times. Other DNA sequences of this sample code for an identical CDR3. J is TRBJ1-2 and V is TRBV30; no definite D call. There are 12 residues in the CDR3. V lost 4 bases and J 2 bases, leaving 8 bases between the germline ends. Germline assignment: CDR1 GTSNPN and CDR2 SVGIG (reference sequence). The DNA for the CDR3 is TGTGCCTGGATGGCAGGCAACTATGGCTACACCTTC. Amino acids: CAWMAGNYGYTF.

J is TRBJ1-1 and V is TRBV9, with TRBD1 matching over 7 bases. The germline V gene has CDR1 SGDLS and CDR2 YYNGEE. The CDR3 is made up of 14 amino acids. The trim removed 2 bases at V and 4 bases at J, leaving 5 bases unmatched. CDR3 residues: CASSVQGVSTEAFF. The CDR3 region has the DNA TGTGCCAGCAGCGTTCAGGGGGTCAGCACTGAAGCTTTCTTT.

The chain recombines TRBV28 with TRBJ2-7; 11 nucleotides align to TRBD2. Germline V gene lookup returns CDR1 MDHEN and CDR2 SYDVKM. This CDR3 spans 15 amino acids. Germline trimming cut 5 bases from V and 0 bases from J; bases unmatched to any gene: 3. The CDR3 DNA follows: TGTGCCAGCAGTCCCGGGACTAGCGGCTCCTACGAGCAGTACTTC. Its translation: CASSPGTSGSYEQYF.

The gene calls are TRBV19 and TRBJ1-2; the match to TRBD1 covers 8 bases. In germline, CDR1 is LNHDA, CDR2 SQIVND (reference sequence). J gave up 4 bases and V 4 bases, and 2 bases lay outside the gene matches. The CDR3 runs to 13 residues. DNA of the CDR3: TGTGCCAGTAGTACCGACAGGGGCTATGGCTACACCTTC. Amino acid sequence: CASSTDRGYGYTF.

This sequence joins TRBV7-8 and TRBJ2-2; 7 positions match TRBD1. There are 16 residues in the CDR3. Trimming at V came to 2 bases and at J to 4 bases, leaving 7 bases not matched to a gene. Germline values: CDR1 SGHVS, CDR2 FQNEAQ. CDR3 DNA: TGTGCCAGCAGCTTAACGACAGGGTTGGGCACCGGGGAGCTGTTTTTT. Amino acids: CASSLTTGLGTGELFF.

The V call is TRBV5-1, the J call TRBJ2-1; 13 bases fit TRBD2. CDR3 size: 16 residues. V lost 4 bases, J lost 8 bases, and 9 bases stayed unmatched. The germline V gene encodes CDR1 SGHRS and CDR2 YFSETQ. CDR3 region: CASSIAGTSGEYEQFF. The CDR3, as DNA: TGCGCCAGCAGCATCGCCGGGACTAGCGGGGAGTATGAGCAGTTCTTC. Together with reference TRBV5-1 and TRBJ2-1, the CDR3 gives the full variable domain: KAGVTQTPRYLIKTRGQQVTLSCSPISGHRSVSWYQQTPGQGLQFLFEYFSETQRNKGNFPGRFSGRQFSNSRSEMNVSTLELGDSALYLCASSIAGTSGEYEQFFGPGTRLTVL.

The J gene is TRBJ1-3, the V gene TRBV7-2; perhaps TRBD1 as D (6 bases). The germline V and J ends were trimmed by 5 bases and 2 bases, with 16 bases remaining between them. Per the germline V gene, CDR1 is SGHTA and CDR2 is FQGNSA. The length of the CDR3 is 16 residues. In DNA form, the CDR3 reads TGTGCCAGCAGCACCGGCCCCACAGGGACTGGAAACACCATATATTTT. Translated: CASSTGPTGTGNTIYF.

V is TRBV18 and J is TRBJ1-5; the match to TRBD1 covers 9 bases. After removal of 6 bases from V and 4 bases from J, the junction contained 10 bases not matched to a gene. In germline, CDR1 is KGHSH, CDR2 LQKENI. The CDR3 runs 16 residues. The CDR3: CASSQRRGQGNQPQHF. The CDR3 region has the DNA TGTGCCAGCTCTCAGAGAAGGGGACAGGGAAATCAGCCCCAGCATTTT.

V gene TRBV9 combines with J gene TRBJ2-1; 11 bases are shared with TRBD2. Germline CDR1 SGDLS, CDR2 YYNGEE. This CDR3 has 16 amino acids. Trimming removed 4 bases from V and 2 bases from J; junction bases left unmatched: 5. This CDR3 reads CASSLGTSGTYNEQFF. In nucleotides, the CDR3 is TGTGCCAGCAGCCTGGGGACTAGCGGAACCTACAATGAGCAGTTCTTC.